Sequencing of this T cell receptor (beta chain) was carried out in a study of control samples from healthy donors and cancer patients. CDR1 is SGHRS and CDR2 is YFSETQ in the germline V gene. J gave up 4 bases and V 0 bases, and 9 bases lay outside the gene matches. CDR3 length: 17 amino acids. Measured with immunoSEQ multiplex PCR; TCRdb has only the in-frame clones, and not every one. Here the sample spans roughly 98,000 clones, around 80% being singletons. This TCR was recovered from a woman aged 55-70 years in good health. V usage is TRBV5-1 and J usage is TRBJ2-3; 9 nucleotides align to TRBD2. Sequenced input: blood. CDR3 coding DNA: TGCGCCAGCAGCTTGGGACAGGCGGGGGGGCCCTCAGATACGCAGTATTTT. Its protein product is CASSLGQAGGPSDTQYF.